This is a list of T cell receptor beta chains from one sample in a study of T-cell memory formation after mild COVID-19. TCRdb reanalysed the 5' RACE reads using MiXCR and keeps one entry per CDR3 protein. The data hold 350,000 to 450,000 distinct CDR3 sequences, with about 19% observed a single time. Sequencing was performed on PBMCs or a T cell subset sorted from them (not recorded which). The receptors stem from an adult woman who had mild COVID-19 (a few samples of this study predate the infection). Cell type and time point are not known. The conserved cysteine and the conserved F or W are not part of the CDR3 here.

>TRBV7-2|TRBJ1-5|10
ASSRYDQPQH
>TRBV10-3|TRBJ2-7|12
AISESGLVYEQY
>TRBV7-9|TRBJ1-1|11
ASSLAFGVEAF
>TRBV5-1|TRBJ1-2|12
ASSLGFPNYGYT
>TRBV4-1|TRBJ1-1|14
ASSQGYRGINTEAF
>TRBV5-1|TRBJ2-7|15
ASSLVPGQQIPYEQY
>TRBV7-9|TRBJ2-5|12
ASSWAAGGETQY
>TRBV5-1|TRBJ2-7|12
ASSSRDRGPEQY
>TRBV4-1|TRBJ2-3|12
ASSTGVDTDTQY
>TRBV29-1|TRBJ1-2|9
SVEGRGRYT
>TRBV2|TRBJ1-2|12
ASSPTGKNYGYT
>TRBV12-3/TRBV12-4|TRBJ1-2|12
ASSRTGGVGGYT
>TRBV4-2|TRBJ2-6|12
ASSQDEGANVLT
>TRBV19|TRBJ1-1|11
ASSIQGGTEAF
>TRBV7-9|TRBJ1-1|11
ASSLAGVAEAF
>TRBV6-1|TRBJ2-5|11
ASMPAGDETQY
>TRBV5-4|TRBJ2-3|11
ASSGGERDTQY
>TRBV6-6|TRBJ1-2|10
ASSVISGGYT